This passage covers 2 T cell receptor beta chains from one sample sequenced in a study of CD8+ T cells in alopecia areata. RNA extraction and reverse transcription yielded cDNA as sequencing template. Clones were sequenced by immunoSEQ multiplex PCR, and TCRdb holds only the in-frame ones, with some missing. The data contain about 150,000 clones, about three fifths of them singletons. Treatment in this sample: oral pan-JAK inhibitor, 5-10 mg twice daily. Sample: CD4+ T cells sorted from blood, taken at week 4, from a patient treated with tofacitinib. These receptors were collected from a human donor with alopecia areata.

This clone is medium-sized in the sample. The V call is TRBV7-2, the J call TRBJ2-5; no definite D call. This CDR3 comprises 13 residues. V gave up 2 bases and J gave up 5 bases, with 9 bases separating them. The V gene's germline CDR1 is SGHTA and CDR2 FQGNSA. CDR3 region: CASSLSPGETQYF. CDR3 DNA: TGTGCCAGCAGCTTAAGTCCCGGGGAGACCCAGTACTTC.

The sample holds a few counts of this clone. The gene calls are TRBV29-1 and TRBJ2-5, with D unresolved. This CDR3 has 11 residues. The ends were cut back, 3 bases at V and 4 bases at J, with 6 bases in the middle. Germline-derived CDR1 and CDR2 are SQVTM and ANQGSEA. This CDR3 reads CSVDDPETQYF. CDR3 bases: TGCAGCGTTGATGATCCAGAGACCCAGTACTTC.